Listed here are 18 T cell receptor beta chains from one sample, sequenced in a study of cytomegalovirus exposure and HLA in healthy donors (dated 2017 in TCRdb). The library was made by the immunoSEQ multiplex PCR assay. A mixture of 60 forward primers for TCR Vbeta segments and 13 reverse primers for TCR Jbeta segments was used in the multiplex PCR. Imported from immuneACCESS, the table was reduced by TCRdb to in-frame sequences with V and J called. These copies leave out some clones; in studies compared against another copy, an unresolved V gene accounts for under half, and the cause of the remainder is not known. For this sample there are approximately 120,000 clones; roughly 70% appear just once. The biggest ten clones account for 5% to 7% of the sample. What was sequenced was PBMCs. The receptors originated from an older woman in good health and CMV-seropositive.

This rearrangement joins TRBV7-8 to TRBJ1-5, with no clear D. V lost 2 bases and J 6 bases, leaving 17 bases between the germline ends. The CDR3 is made up of 16 amino acids. Germline V gene lookup returns CDR1 SGHVS and CDR2 FQNEAQ. Here the CDR3 DNA reads TGTGCCAGCAGCTTAAGTGCCCGGGATTATAGTCAGCCCCAGCATTTT. Encoded protein: CASSLSARDYSQPQHF. Together with reference TRBV7-8 and TRBJ1-5, the CDR3 gives the full variable domain: GAGVSQSPRYKVAKRGQDVALRCDPISGHVSLFWYQQALGQGPEFLTYFQNEAQLDKSGLPSDRFFAERPEGSVSTLKIQRTQQEDSAVYLCASSLSARDYSQPQHFGDGTRLSIL.

The genes are TRBV27 and TRBJ1-6, with 9 bases matching TRBD1. Losses at the gene ends were 6 bases for V and 8 bases for J; bases not matched to a gene: 11. The CDR3 has 16 amino acids. Germline V gene data show CDR1 as MNHEY and CDR2 as SMNVEV (reference sequence). CDR3 in amino acids: CASRGLTTGGDSPLHF. The CDR3 DNA is TGTGCCAGCAGGGGGCTAACGACAGGGGGGGATTCACCCCTCCACTTT.

Comments on this clone: An end of the junction does not agree with germline; a read error may underlie this. The chain combines TRBV7-9 with TRBJ2-7, with D possibly being TRBD1 (6 bases). Per germline, CDR1 SEHNR and CDR2 FQNEAQ (reference sequence). The CDR3 runs to 12 residues. The CDR3 sequence is CSSSLTGGEQYF. The CDR3 nucleotides read TGTTCCAGCAGCTTGACAGGAGGCGAGCAGTACTTC.

V usage is TRBV7-9 and J usage is TRBJ2-1; 11 bases map to TRBD2. V gave up 5 bases and J gave up 9 bases; unmatched junction bases: 15. CDR1 is SEHNR, CDR2 FQNEAQ, per germline (reference sequence). The CDR3 sequence is 17 residues long. The CDR3 bases are TGTGCCAGCAGCCCCTTCGGGCTAGCGGGGGGACTCGGTGAGCAGTTCTTC. It codes for CASSPFGLAGGLGEQFF. Supplemented by reference TRBV7-9 and TRBJ2-1, the full variable domain reads DTGVSQNPRHKITKRGQNVTFRCDPISEHNRLYWYRQTLGQGPEFLTYFQNEAQLEKSRLLSDRFSAERPKGSFSTLEIQRTEQGDSAMYLCASSPFGLAGGLGEQFFGPGTRLTVL.

The chain joins TRBV9 to TRBJ2-5; D remains unclear. The CDR3 loop spans 14 amino acids. Trimming took 4 bases from V and 5 from J, leaving 15 bases between them. In germline, CDR1 is SGDLS, CDR2 YYNGEE. Here the CDR3 DNA reads TGTGCCAGCAGCCCTATCGGTACAGTGGAGACCCAGTACTTC. Translated, it gives CASSPIGTVETQYF.

The V call is TRBV11-2, the J call TRBJ1-1, with TRBD1 identical over 10 bases. This CDR3 has 14 residues. Per the germline V gene, CDR1 is SGHAT and CDR2 is FQNNGV. With V trimmed by 5 bases and J by 7 bases, 7 bases remained unmatched. CDR3 DNA sequence: TGTGCCAGCAGCCCGGGGACAGGGGAAGATGAAGCTTTCTTT. Protein product: CASSPGTGEDEAFF.

The genes are TRBV2 and TRBJ1-2; a weak D match, TRBD1 (5 bases). V lost 3 bases to trimming and J lost 2 bases, with 10 bases between them. Germline CDR1 is SNHLY and CDR2 is FYNNEI. The CDR3 runs 14 residues. CDR3 loop: CASSDSGKNYGYTF. The CDR3, as DNA: TGTGCCAGCAGTGATTCAGGGAAGAACTATGGCTACACCTTC.

The chain employs TRBV5-1 and TRBJ2-3; 8 bases are a match to TRBD1. This CDR3 is 15 amino acids long. The germline V gene has CDR1 SGHRS and CDR2 YFSETQ. Trimming removed 2 bases from V and 4 bases from J; junction bases left unmatched: 6. CDR3: CASSLQGVAADTQYF. In nucleotides, the CDR3 is TGCGCCAGCAGCTTACAGGGGGTCGCAGCAGATACGCAGTATTTT.

The J gene is TRBJ2-4, the V gene TRBV9; a weak D match, TRBD2 (5 bases). Trimming took off 0 bases at V and 3 bases at J, with 13 bases between the two ends. CDR3 length equals 16 residues. Germline CDR1 is SGDLS and CDR2 is YYNGEE. CDR3: CASSVAREFDKNIQYF. CDR3 DNA: TGTGCCAGCAGCGTAGCCCGGGAATTTGACAAAAACATTCAGTACTTC.

This clone was detected once. The rearrangement uses TRBV14 and TRBJ1-3; D not certain. The germline CDR1 and CDR2 sequences are SGHDN and FVKESK. The CDR3 is 15 residues long. The V gene lost 2 bases and the J gene lost 3 bases, with 11 bases spanning the gap. CDR3 DNA sequence: TGTGCCAGCAGCCAAAATAACTTACTTGGAAACACCATATATTTT. Residues: CASSQNNLLGNTIYF.

The chain uses TRBV2 and TRBJ1-2; TRBD1 aligns across 7 bases. Germline-derived CDR1 and CDR2 are SNHLY and FYNNEI. The CDR3 consists of 15 residues. Trimming at V came to 6 bases and at J to 3 bases, leaving 10 bases not matched to a gene. CDR3 DNA: TGTGCCAGCAGGATGGGTCAGGGGGGACACTATGGCTACACCTTC. Encoded protein: CASRMGQGGHYGYTF.

This chain uses TRBV7-2 with TRBJ1-2; tentatively, D is TRBD1 (5 bases). V lost 2 bases and J lost 6, with 10 bases in between. The CDR3 runs 13 residues. Per germline, CDR1 SGHTA and CDR2 FQGNSA. The CDR3: CASSLSRVDGYTF. Here the CDR3 DNA reads TGTGCCAGCAGCTTATCCAGGGTGGATGGCTACACCTTC.

This clone was counted between two and nine times. The chain links TRBV2 to TRBJ2-7; TRBD1 might be the D (6 bases). V gave up 8 bases and J gave up 1 base, with 15 bases separating them. Germline CDR1 and CDR2: SNHLY and FYNNEI. This CDR3 has 14 amino acids. DNA for the CDR3: TGTGCCAGCCGAAGGACAGAGAGTTCCTACGAGCAGTACTTC. This encodes CASRRTESSYEQYF.

The chain couples TRBV18 to TRBJ1-2, with TRBD1 identical over 9 bases. The CDR3 runs to 15 residues. Germline assignment: CDR1 KGHSH and CDR2 LQKENI. Trimming removed 0 bases from V and 3 bases from J; junction bases left unmatched: 2. For the CDR3, the DNA is TGTGCCAGCTCACCACCAGGACAGGGGTACTATGGCTACACCTTC. Residues: CASSPPGQGYYGYTF.

This clone was picked up a small number of times. This rearrangement joins TRBV4-2 to TRBJ2-3, with D possibly TRBD1 on 5 matching bases. Germline V gene sequence: CDR1 LGHNA, CDR2 YNFKEQ. With 2 bases removed from V and 0 bases from J, the gap between germline ends came to 18 bases. This CDR3 is built from 18 residues. CDR3 loop: CASSQSLLGESSTDTQYF. DNA for the CDR3: TGTGCCAGCAGCCAATCGCTCCTAGGGGAATCTAGCACAGATACGCAGTATTTT.

The chain recombines TRBV30 with TRBJ1-1, with D possibly matching TRBD1 (5 bases). CDR3 length equals 13 residues. The ends were cut back, 3 bases at V and 1 base at J, with 9 bases in the middle. The germline V gene encodes CDR1 GTSNPN and CDR2 SVGIG (reference sequence). The DNA of the CDR3 is TGTGCCTGGAGGTCGACAGCGAACACTGAAGCTTTCTTT. Translating it yields CAWRSTANTEAFF.

The sample holds a few counts of this clone. The chain has TRBV19 and TRBJ1-1; no reliable D call. This CDR3 spans 15 amino acids. Germline loops: CDR1 LNHDA, CDR2 SQIVND (reference sequence). Trimming took 7 bases from V and 3 from J, leaving 18 bases between them. DNA for the CDR3: TGTGCCAGTACCCGCTCGGGGAATTTGGACACTGAAGCTTTCTTT. It yields the protein CASTRSGNLDTEAFF.

The genes are TRBV7-8 and TRBJ2-3; D perhaps matches TRBD1 (5 bases). The length of the CDR3 is 12 residues. V lost 5 bases and J 10 bases, leaving 13 bases between the germline ends. Per the germline V gene, CDR1 is SGHVS and CDR2 is FQNEAQ. CDR3 sequence: CASSPAGYAQYF. The CDR3 bases are TGTGCCAGCAGCCCGGCAGGGTATGCGCAGTATTTT.